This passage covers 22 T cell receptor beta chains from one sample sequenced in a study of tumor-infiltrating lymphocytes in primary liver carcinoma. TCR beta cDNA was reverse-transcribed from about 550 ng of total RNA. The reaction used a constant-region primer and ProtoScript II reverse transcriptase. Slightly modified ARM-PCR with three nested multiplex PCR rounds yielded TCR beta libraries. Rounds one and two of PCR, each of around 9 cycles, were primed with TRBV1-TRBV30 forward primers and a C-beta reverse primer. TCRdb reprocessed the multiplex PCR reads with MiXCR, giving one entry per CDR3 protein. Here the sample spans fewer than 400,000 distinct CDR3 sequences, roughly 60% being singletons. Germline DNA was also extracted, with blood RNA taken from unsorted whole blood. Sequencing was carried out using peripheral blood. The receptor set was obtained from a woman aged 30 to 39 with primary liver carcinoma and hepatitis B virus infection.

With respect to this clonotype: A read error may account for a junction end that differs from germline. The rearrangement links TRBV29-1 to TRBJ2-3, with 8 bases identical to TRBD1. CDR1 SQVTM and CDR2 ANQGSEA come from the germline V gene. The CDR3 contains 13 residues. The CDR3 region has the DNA TGCAGCGGTTGCAGGGGGCGCGGGGATACTCAGTATTTT. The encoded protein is CSGCRGRGDTQYF.

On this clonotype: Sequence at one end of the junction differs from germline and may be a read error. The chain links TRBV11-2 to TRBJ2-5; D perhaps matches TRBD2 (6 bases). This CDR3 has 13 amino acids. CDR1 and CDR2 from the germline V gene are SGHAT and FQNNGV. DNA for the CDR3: TGTGCCATCAGCTCGGGCGGGGAGGAGACCCAGTACTTC. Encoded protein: CAISSGGEETQYF.

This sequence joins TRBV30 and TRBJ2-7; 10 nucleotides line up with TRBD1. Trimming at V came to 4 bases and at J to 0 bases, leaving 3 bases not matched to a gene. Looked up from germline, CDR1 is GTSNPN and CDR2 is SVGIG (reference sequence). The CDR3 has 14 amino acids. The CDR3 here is CAWKRTGGSYEQYF. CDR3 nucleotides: TGTGCCTGGAAGAGGACAGGGGGCTCCTACGAGCAGTACTTC.

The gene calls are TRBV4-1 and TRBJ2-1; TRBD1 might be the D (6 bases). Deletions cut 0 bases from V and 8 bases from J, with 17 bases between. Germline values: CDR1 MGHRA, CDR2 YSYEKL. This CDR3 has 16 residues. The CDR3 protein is CASSQEWGRAGDEQFF. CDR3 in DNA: TGCGCCAGCAGCCAAGAATGGGGCCGGGCAGGGGATGAGCAGTTCTTC.

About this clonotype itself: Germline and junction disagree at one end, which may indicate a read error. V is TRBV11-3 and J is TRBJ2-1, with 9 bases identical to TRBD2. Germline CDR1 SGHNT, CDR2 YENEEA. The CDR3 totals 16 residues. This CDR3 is CASNPRAGGSYNEQLF. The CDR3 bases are TGTGCCAGCAACCCGAGAGCGGGAGGTTCATACAATGAGCAGCTCTTC.

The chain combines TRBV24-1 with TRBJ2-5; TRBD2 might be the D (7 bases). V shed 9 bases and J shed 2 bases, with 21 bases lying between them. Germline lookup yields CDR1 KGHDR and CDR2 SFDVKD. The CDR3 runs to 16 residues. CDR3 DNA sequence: TGTGCCACCTGTCCCTCGGGGGGACACAAGCAAGAGACCCAGTACTTC. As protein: CATCPSGGHKQETQYF.

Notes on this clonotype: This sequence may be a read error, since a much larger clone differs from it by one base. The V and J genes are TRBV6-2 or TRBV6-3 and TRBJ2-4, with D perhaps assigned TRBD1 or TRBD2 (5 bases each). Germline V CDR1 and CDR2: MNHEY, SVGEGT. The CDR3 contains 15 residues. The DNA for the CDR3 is TGTGCCAGCAGTTACGTGGGGCTAGCCAAAACCATTCAGTACTTC. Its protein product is CASSYVGLAKTIQYF.

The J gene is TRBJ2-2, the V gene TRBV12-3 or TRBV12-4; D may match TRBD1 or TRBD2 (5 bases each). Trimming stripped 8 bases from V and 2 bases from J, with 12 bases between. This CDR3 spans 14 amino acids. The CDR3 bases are TGTGCCAGCCTGGATGGGGGAAACACCGGGGAGCTGTTTTTT. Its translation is CASLDGGNTGELFF.

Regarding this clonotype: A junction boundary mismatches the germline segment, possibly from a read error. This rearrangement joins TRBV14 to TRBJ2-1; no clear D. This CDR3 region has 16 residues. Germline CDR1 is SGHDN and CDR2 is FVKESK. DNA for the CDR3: TGTGCCAGCAGCCACCCCCTTAGCTCATACTACAATGAGCAATTCTTC. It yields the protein CASSHPLSSYYNEQFF.

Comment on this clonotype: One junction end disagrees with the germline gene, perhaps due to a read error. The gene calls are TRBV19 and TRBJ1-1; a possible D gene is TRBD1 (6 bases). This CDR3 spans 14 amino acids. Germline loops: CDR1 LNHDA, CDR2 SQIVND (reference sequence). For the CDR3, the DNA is TGTGCCAGGAGTATCCACAGGGCGAACACTGAAGCTTTCTTT. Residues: CARSIHRANTEAFF.

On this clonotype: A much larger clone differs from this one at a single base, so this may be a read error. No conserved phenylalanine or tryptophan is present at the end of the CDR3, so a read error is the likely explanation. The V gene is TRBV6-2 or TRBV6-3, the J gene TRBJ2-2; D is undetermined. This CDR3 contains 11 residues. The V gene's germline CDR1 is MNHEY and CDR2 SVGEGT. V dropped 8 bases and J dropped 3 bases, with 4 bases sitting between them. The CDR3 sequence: CASADTGELFL. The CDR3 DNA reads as TGTGCCAGCGCGGACACCGGGGAGCTGTTTCTT.

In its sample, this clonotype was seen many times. The CDR3 is CASSYSIRAYEQYF. In nucleotides, the CDR3 is TGTGCCAGCAGTTACTCGATCCGAGCCTACGAGCAGTACTTC. The rearrangement uses TRBV6-2 or TRBV6-3 and TRBJ2-7; no clear D gene. This CDR3 spans 14 amino acids. CDR1 is MNHEY, CDR2 SVGEGT, per germline. The V gene lost 0 bases and the J gene lost 2 bases, with 8 bases spanning the gap.

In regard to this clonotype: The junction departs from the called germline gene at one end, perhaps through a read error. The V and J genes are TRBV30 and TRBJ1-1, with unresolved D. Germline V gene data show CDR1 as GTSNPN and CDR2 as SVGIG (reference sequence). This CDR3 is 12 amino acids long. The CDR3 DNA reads TGTGTCTGGAGTGTACAGAACACTGAAGCTTTCTTT. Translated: CVWSVQNTEAFF.

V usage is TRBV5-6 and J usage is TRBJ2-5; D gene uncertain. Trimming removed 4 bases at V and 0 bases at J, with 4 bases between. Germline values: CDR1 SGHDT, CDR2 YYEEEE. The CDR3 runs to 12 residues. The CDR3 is CASSLNQETQYF. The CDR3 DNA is TGTGCCAGCAGCCTGAACCAAGAGACCCAGTACTTC.

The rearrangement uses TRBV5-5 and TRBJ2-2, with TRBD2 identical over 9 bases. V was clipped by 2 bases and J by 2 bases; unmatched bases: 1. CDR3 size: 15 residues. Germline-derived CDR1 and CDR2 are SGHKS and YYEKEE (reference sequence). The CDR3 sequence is CASSFLAGNTGELFF. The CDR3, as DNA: TGTGCCAGCAGCTTCCTAGCGGGAAACACCGGGGAGCTGTTTTTT.

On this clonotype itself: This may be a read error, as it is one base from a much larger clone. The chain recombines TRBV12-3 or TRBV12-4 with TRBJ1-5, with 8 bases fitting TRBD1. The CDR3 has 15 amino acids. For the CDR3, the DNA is TGTGTCAGCAGCTCTACCGGACAGGGTGAACAGCCCCAGCATTTT. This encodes CVSSSTGQGEQPQHF.

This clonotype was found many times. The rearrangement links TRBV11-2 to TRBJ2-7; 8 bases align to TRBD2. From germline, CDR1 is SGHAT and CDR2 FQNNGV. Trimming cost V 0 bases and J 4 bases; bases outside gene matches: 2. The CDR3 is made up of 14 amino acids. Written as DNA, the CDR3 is TGTGCCAGCAGCTTAGAGCGGGGGGCTTACGAGCAGTACTTC. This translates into CASSLERGAYEQYF.

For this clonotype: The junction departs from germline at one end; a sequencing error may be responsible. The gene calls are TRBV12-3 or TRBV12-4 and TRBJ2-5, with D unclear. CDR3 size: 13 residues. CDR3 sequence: CASSLRIQEIQYF. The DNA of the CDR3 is TGTGCCAGCAGTTTAAGGATACAAGAGATCCAGTACTTC.

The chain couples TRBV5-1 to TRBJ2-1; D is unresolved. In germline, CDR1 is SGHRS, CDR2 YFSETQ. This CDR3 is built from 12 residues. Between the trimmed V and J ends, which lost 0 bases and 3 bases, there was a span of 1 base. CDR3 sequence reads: CASSLDYNEQFF. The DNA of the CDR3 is TGCGCCAGCAGCTTGGACTACAATGAGCAGTTCTTC.

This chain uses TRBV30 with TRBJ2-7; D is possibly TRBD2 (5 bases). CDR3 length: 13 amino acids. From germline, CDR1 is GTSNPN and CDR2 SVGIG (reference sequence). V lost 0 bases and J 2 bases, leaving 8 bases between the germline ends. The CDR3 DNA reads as TGTGCCTGGAGTGTAGTGCGGGCCTACGAGCAGTACTTC. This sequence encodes CAWSVVRAYEQYF.

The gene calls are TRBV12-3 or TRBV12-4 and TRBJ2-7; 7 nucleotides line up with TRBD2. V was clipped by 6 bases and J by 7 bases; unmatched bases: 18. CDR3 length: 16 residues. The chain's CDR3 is CASSLPGGINSEEQYF. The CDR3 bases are TGTGCCAGCAGCCTACCCGGGGGGATAAACAGTGAGGAGCAGTACTTC.

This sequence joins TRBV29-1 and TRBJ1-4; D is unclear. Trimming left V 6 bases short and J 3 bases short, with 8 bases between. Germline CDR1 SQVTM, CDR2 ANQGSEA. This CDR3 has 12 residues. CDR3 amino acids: CSVASANEKLFF. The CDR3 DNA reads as TGCAGCGTCGCCAGCGCTAATGAAAAACTGTTTTTT. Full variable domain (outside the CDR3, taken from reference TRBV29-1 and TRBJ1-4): SAVISQKPSRDICQRGTSLTIQCQVDSQVTMMFWYRQQPGQSLTLIATANQGSEATYESGFVIDKFPISRPNLTFSTLTVSNMSPEDSSIYLCSVASANEKLFFGSGTQLSVL.